This section outlines one TCR beta chain sequence together with its context. The study ran its PCR with 60 Vbeta and 13 Jbeta primers. Method: immunoSEQ multiplex PCR; TCRdb's copy keeps in-frame clones and lacks some. In the table there are about 160,000 clones, roughly four fifths of which are singletons. These data originate in a study of cytomegalovirus exposure and HLA in healthy donors. The overall study: The Caucasian-associated ancestry cluster contained about four fifths of the roughly 370 genotyped donors.

The V gene's germline CDR1 is LGHNA and CDR2 YNFKEQ. V was pared by 4 bases and J by 3 bases, with 7 bases of the junction left unmatched. The CDR3 extends over 16 amino acids. The sequenced sample consisted of PBMCs. The chain is built from TRBV4-2 and TRBJ2-1; 9 bases are shared with TRBD1. This TCR derives from a woman aged 50 to 60 in good health and CMV-seronegative. CDR3 in DNA: TGTGCCAGCAGCCTCCGGGACAGGGTTGACTACAATGAGCAGTTCTTC. As protein: CASSLRDRVDYNEQFF.